This T cell receptor beta chain was observed in a study of siplizumab effects on memory and regulatory T cells. Study-wide results and caveats: Few alloreactive clones mapped to unstimulated subsets. No assignable naive or memory phenotype existed for roughly 80-97% of proliferating CD4+ or CD8+ clones. Siplizumab caused a significant drop in alloreactive sequences traceable to unstimulated CD4+ memory cells.

A note on this clone: The antigen is not known.

The assay was immunoSEQ multiplex PCR, and TCRdb's table has in-frame clones only and misses some. The sample holds some 100,000 clones, around 90% seen once. Sample: CD4+ T cells sorted from blood. The receptor was isolated from a human donor in good health. Some clones in this sample may be carry-over from other donors' samples.

This CDR3 is CASSSRDRSGNTIYF. CDR3 sequence (DNA): TGTGCCAGCAGTTCCAGAGACAGGTCTGGAAACACCATATATTTT. The chain carries TRBV6-5 and TRBJ1-3; a possible D gene is TRBD1 (6 bases). Germline V lookup: CDR1 MNHEY, CDR2 SVGAGI. The V and J ends lost 4 bases and 1 base respectively, with 11 bases between them. The CDR3 is 15 residues long.